A single count supports the clone carrying this T cell receptor beta chain. The target antigen is unknown. UMIs and a universal primer site were added when TCR cDNA was made by 5'RACE template switching. TCRdb re-derived calls from the 5' RACE reads in MiXCR, one entry per CDR3 protein. The profile covers some 670,000 distinct CDR3 sequences, with approximately 13% appearing a single time and about 15% taken by the ten largest. The V end was cut by 4 bases, the J end by 9 bases, with 23 bases between. Germline V gene sequence: CDR1 SGHRS, CDR2 YFSETQ. The CDR3 is 16 residues long. The data were taken from a study of T cells after yellow fever vaccination. Study-level results: Weaker, the secondary response peaked sooner, at day 5 versus 15. Clones from primary vaccination mostly reappeared after the booster (around 96% CD4, approximately 86% CD8). Shared CD4/CD8 clonotypes were a small share, likely from convergent recombination.

The chain carries TRBV5-1 and TRBJ2-1; D ambiguous. The TCR originated in a man in his thirties or forties who received the YFV17D yellow fever vaccine. Here the sequenced sample was PBMCs, taken on the day of the yellow fever booster vaccination. CDR3 loop: CASSPPGASPTGEQFF. For the CDR3, the DNA is TGCGCCAGCAGCCCCCCGGGCGCCAGCCCCACGGGTGAGCAGTTCTTC.